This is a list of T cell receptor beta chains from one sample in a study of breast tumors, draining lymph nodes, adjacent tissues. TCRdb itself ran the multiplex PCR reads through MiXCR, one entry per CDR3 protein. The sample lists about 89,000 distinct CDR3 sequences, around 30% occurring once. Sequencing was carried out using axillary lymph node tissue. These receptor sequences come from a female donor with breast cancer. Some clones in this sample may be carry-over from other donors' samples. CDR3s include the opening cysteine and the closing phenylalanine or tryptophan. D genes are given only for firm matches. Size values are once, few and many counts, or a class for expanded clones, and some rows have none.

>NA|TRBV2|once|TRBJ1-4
TGTGCCAGCAGCCGGGACAACGCCAATGAAAAACTGCTTTTT
CASSRDNANEKLLF
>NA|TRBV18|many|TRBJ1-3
TGTGCCAGCTCACCACGCCCCGGCGGGAACACCATATATTTT
CASSPRPGGNTIYF
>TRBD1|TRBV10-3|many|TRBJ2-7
TGTGCCATCAGAGGGACAGGTCACTCCTACGAGCAGTACTTC
CAIRGTGHSYEQYF
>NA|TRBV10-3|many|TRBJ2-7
TGTGCCACTCGCGGGCAGGGTGCTTGGGAGCAGTACTTC
CATRGQGAWEQYF
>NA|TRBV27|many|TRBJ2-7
TGTGCCAGCCAGAGCCTGTACGAGCAGTACTTC
CASQSLYEQYF
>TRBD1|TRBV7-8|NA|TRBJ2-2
TGTGCCAGCAGCCGGAACCCAGGGGGCTCCGGGGAGCTGTTTTTT
CASSRNPGGSGELFF
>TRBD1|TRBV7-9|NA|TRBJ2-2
TGTGCCAGCAGCTTGGGGGGACAGGGGACCGGGGAGCTGTTTTTT
CASSLGGQGTGELFF
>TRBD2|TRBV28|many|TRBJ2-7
TGTGCCAGCAGTTCGGGCGGGAGCTCCCCCTACGAGCAGTACTTC
CASSSGGSSPYEQYF
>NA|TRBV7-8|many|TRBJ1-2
TGTGCCAGCAGCTTGAACGGAGCTAACTATGGCTACACCTTC
CASSLNGANYGYTF
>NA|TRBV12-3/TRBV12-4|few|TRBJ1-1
TGTGCCAGCAGTGTGAGGGAGGCGAACACTGAAGCTTTCTTT
CASSVREANTEAFF
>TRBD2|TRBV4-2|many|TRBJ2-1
TGTGCCAGCAGCCCTGAGACTAGCGTCGGGTACAATGAGCAGTTCTTC
CASSPETSVGYNEQFF
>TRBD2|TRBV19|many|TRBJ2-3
TGTGCCAGTAGTATAGCGGGAGGGCCAGATACGCAGTATTTT
CASSIAGGPDTQYF
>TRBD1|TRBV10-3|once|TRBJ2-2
TGTGCCATCAGTTCCGGGACAGGGGCCGGGGAGCTGTTTTTT
CAISSGTGAGELFF
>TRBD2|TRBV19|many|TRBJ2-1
TGTGCCAGTACGGCTCTAGCGGGAGAGGGAGAGCAGTTCTTC
CASTALAGEGEQFF
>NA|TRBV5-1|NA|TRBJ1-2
TGCGCCAGCAGCTTTTCGGCAGGGGATGGCTGCGCCTTC
CASSFSAGDGCAF
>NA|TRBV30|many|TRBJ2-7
TGTGCCTGCACTGGGAGCCGCGGATACGAGCAGTACTTC
CACTGSRGYEQYF
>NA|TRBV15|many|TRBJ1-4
TGTGCCACCAGCTCGGGCCCTCACCTAAGTGAAAAACTGTTTTTT
CATSSGPHLSEKLFF
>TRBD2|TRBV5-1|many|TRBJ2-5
TGCGCCAGCGGGCGGGAGGGCCAGTTCGAGACCCAGTACTTC
CASGREGQFETQYF
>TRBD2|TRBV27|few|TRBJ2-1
TGTGCCAGCACGGCTAGCGGAAACAATGAGCAGTTCTTC
CASTASGNNEQFF
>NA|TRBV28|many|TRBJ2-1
TGTGCCAGCATTCCAGAGGAATACAATGAGCAGTTCTTC
CASIPEEYNEQFF
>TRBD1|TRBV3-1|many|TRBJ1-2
TGTGCCAGCAGCCCAACTACCGGGACAGGGTACCATGGCTACACCTTC
CASSPTTGTGYHGYTF
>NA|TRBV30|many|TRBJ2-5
TGTGCCTGGAGTAGGGTCCAAGAGACCCAGTACTTC
CAWSRVQETQYF
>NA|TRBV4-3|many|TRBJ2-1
TGCGCCAGCAGCCAAGTGACTTACCTATTAAGCTCCTACAATGAGCAGTTCTTC
CASSQVTYLLSSYNEQFF
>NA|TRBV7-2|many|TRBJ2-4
TGTGCCAGCAGCTTAGGCGGGACGCATCCTAACTTC
CASSLGGTHPNF